This TCR beta chain was observed in a study of cytotoxic CD8 clonotypes in ibrutinib-treated CLL (dated by TCRdb to the early 2020s). Notes on the research overall: In this cohort, about 15 patients were treatment-naive and some 10 were relapsed/refractory, while fewer than 18 had unmutated IGHV. An average of roughly 270,000 productive templates and tens of thousands of productive rearrangements was obtained per sample. Cryopreserved peripheral blood mononuclear cells were collected before treatment, at response, and at either disease progression or sustained remission. Of the approximately 94 people in the trial, 26 had longitudinal samples available. Partial responses were observed in some 24 patients and complete responses in 2; after a median follow-up of roughly 62 months, remission was maintained in around 14 patients and progression was observed in roughly 12. The response samples were drawn at a median of roughly eleven months into treatment, with a range of roughly 6 to 40 months. Every sample from remission and from progressive disease was obtained while the patients were still on ibrutinib. Study-wide conclusions, independent of this receptor: Lymph node repertoires were not examined, and the timing of sampling was not matched between patients in sustained remission and those whose disease progressed. Public clonotypes were found to be uncommon and were observed to contract or remain stable during treatment; the increase in clonality was shown to reflect expansion of private clonotypes at ibrutinib response. Clonality increased at ibrutinib response, stayed stable in sustained remission, and fell back toward baseline at progression. Baseline clonality exceeded that of age-matched healthy donors and correlated strongly with circulating CD8+ T-cell counts.

The goal of deep resolution MiSeq sequencing was a depth between 1 in 1 million and 1 in 200,000 T cells, and coverage averaged 10x per clonotype. TCR beta libraries were generated with the immunoSEQ hsTCRB Kit. As for how the authors treated the data: ImmunoSEQ Data Assistant and ImmunoSEQ Analyzer were used for data analysis, and V, D and J genes were assigned according to IMGT definitions. Clonality was computed as one minus normalized Shannon entropy of productive rearrangement frequencies, ranging from 0 to 1. Public clonotype analysis was restricted to overrepresented clonotypes comprising at least 0.05% of each patient's repertoire. Fewer than 15 age-matched healthy donor repertoires from immuneACCESS served as clonality controls. TCRdb carries this immuneACCESS record with in-frame sequences only. Its versions omit some clonotypes, under half of them owing to an unresolved V gene in the studies checked, with the rest unexplained. The DNA was the basis for D and trimming; V, J and clone size are from that table. The sample records around 70,000 clones, 90% of which are singletons. The top ten constitute approximately 3% of the sample.

Worth noting for this clone: Its target antigen remains unknown. No much larger clonotype is one base removed from it; base qualities were not supplied.

Read against the paper, the sample's time point label means: about 11 months on ibrutinib. For TCR beta library preparation, approximately 2 micrograms of genomic DNA were isolated from cryopreserved PBMCs. Longitudinal blood samples from CLL patients on ibrutinib monotherapy were analyzed using high-throughput TCR beta sequencing. The patients took part in an open-label, single-center phase 2 trial of ibrutinib monotherapy. The CDR3 has 11 amino acids, counting the end cysteine and phenylalanine. Only CDR3 DNA remains: 33 bases, in frame from the first base. Via the germline V gene, CDR1 is SNHLY and CDR2 FYNNEI. The junction carries 1 base between V and J, which are trimmed by 6 bases and 0 bases respectively.

The receptor comes from a human donor with chronic lymphocytic leukemia. Recombination joined TRBV2 with TRBJ2-3; the D gene is unclear. Source: PBMCs, taken after 12 months of ibrutinib treatment. The DNA reads TGTGCCAGCAGCAGCACAGATACGCAGTATTTT. Its coded protein is CASSSTDTQYF.